These 18 T cell receptor beta chains share one sample of origin, sequenced in a study of shared clonotypes between healthy human individuals. Sequencing was performed with immunoSEQ multiplex PCR; in TCRdb, only in-frame clones are kept and a portion is missing. The data contain 95,000 to 120,000 clones, around 65% of them singletons. The sample taken for sequencing was memory CD8+ T cells sorted from blood. Subset: CD45RO+ cells pooled with CCR7-negative TemRA cells. Every receptor here comes from a woman aged 30 to 39 in good health.

The rearrangement uses TRBV7-2 and TRBJ1-4, with D hard to call. In germline, CDR1 is SGHTA, CDR2 FQGNSA. Trimming took off 2 bases at V and 5 bases at J, with 18 bases between the two ends. This CDR3 is built from 17 residues. CDR3 loop: CASSLCPCSTKNEKLFF. In DNA form, the CDR3 reads TGTGCCAGCAGCTTATGCCCCTGCTCGACCAAGAATGAAAAACTGTTTTTT.

This clone was picked up many times. The rearrangement links TRBV7-9 to TRBJ1-1; 7 bases fit TRBD1. Per the germline V gene, CDR1 is SEHNR and CDR2 is FQNEAQ (reference sequence). The trim removed 5 bases at V and 0 bases at J, leaving 9 bases unmatched. The CDR3 runs 16 residues. The CDR3 here is CASSPLWTGVNTEAFF. As DNA, the CDR3 is TGTGCCAGCAGCCCCCTCTGGACAGGAGTGAACACTGAAGCTTTCTTT.

This rearrangement joins TRBV6-5 to TRBJ2-2, with a possible D match to TRBD1 (5 bases). Germline V gene lookup returns CDR1 MNHEY and CDR2 SVGAGI. The CDR3 is made up of 14 amino acids. V dropped 4 bases and J dropped 5 bases, with 11 bases sitting between them. The CDR3 protein is CASSLGSGTGELFF. The CDR3 DNA reads as TGTGCCAGCAGTTTGGGGTCAGGGACCGGGGAGCTGTTTTTT.

The rearrangement joins TRBV11-2 to TRBJ1-2, with D perhaps TRBD1 (5 bases). This CDR3 has 14 residues. Germline CDR1 reads SGHAT; CDR2 reads FQNNGV. The germline V and J ends were trimmed by 5 bases and 4 bases, with 14 bases remaining between them. DNA for the CDR3: TGTGCCAGCAGCACTCCGAGGGGAGGCTATGGCTACACCTTC. Encoded protein: CASSTPRGGYGYTF. Looking up the rest from reference TRBV11-2 and TRBJ1-2 gives the full variable domain: EAGVAQSPRYKIIEKRQSVAFWCNPISGHATLYWYQQILGQGPKLLIQFQNNGVVDDSQLPKDRFSAERLKGVDSTLKIQPAKLEDSAVYLCASSTPRGGYGYTFGSGTRLTVV.

V gene TRBV27 combines with J gene TRBJ2-7; TRBD1 matches 9 bases. V shed 5 bases and J 3 bases; nucleotides not matched to a gene: 8. CDR3 length equals 15 residues. Germline values: CDR1 MNHEY, CDR2 SMNVEV (reference sequence). CDR3 amino acids: CASSEATGGHYEQYF. The CDR3 DNA is TGTGCCAGCAGTGAAGCGACAGGGGGACACTACGAGCAGTACTTC.

CDR3 amino acids: CASSCRDRPYEQYF. CDR3 DNA sequence: TGTGCCAGCAGTTGCCGGGACAGGCCCTACGAGCAGTACTTC. The V gene is TRBV28, the J gene TRBJ2-5, with TRBD1 matching 8 bases. The J call may be in error: the DNA end matches TRBJ2-7 better. CDR3 size: 14 residues. Germline V gives CDR1 MDHEN, CDR2 SYDVKM.

V usage is TRBV7-9 and J usage is TRBJ2-7, with a weak D call TRBD2 (7 bases). The CDR3 loop spans 14 amino acids. V gave up 4 bases and J gave up 6 bases, with 16 bases separating them. Germline V gene sequence: CDR1 SEHNR, CDR2 FQNEAQ (reference sequence). CDR3 in amino acids: CASSWGGSRVEQYF. The CDR3 nucleotides are TGTGCCAGCAGCTGGGGGGGCAGCCGGGTCGAGCAGTACTTC.

The rearrangement links TRBV9 to TRBJ2-2, with D maybe TRBD2 (6 bases). V gave up 5 bases and J gave up 2 bases, with 16 bases separating them. Germline assignment: CDR1 SGDLS and CDR2 YYNGEE. The CDR3 sequence is 16 residues long. The CDR3 coding sequence is TGTGCCAGCAGGCGGGAAGGGTTGATCAACACCGGGGAGCTGTTTTTT. It specifies CASRREGLINTGELFF.

This chain uses TRBV27 with TRBJ2-7; TRBD1 matches at 7 bases. The length of the CDR3 is 17 residues. Trimming cost V 1 base and J 2 bases; bases outside gene matches: 11. CDR1 and CDR2 from the germline V gene are MNHEY and SMNVEV (reference sequence). The CDR3 region has the DNA TGTGCCAGCAGTTTATTACCCATGGGACAGCGTACCTACGAGCAGTACTTC. Translation: CASSLLPMGQRTYEQYF.

For the CDR3, the DNA is TGTGCCAGCAGTCCGGGACCGAGTTTCTTCGGAAACACCATATATTTT. Residues: CASSPGPSFFGNTIYF. V gene TRBV27 combines with J gene TRBJ1-3; tentative D call: TRBD1 (5 bases). The CDR3 length is 16 residues. Trimming removed 5 bases from V and 4 bases from J, with 18 bases in between. CDR1 is MNHEY, CDR2 SMNVEV, per germline (reference sequence).

J is TRBJ2-5 and V is TRBV28; possible D gene TRBD1, 5 bases. The J call could be wrong; TRBJ2-7 is a better fit for the DNA end. Germline lookup yields CDR1 MDHEN and CDR2 SYDVKM. This CDR3 has 13 residues. As DNA, the CDR3 is TGTGCCTGCCTCAGCCAGGACACCTACGAGCAGTACTTC. The encoded protein is CACLSQDTYEQYF.

The sample holds a few counts of this clone. The chain uses TRBV2 and TRBJ1-1; D unclear. The germline CDR1 and CDR2 sequences are SNHLY and FYNNEI. V was clipped by 7 bases and J by 0 bases, with 15 bases between them. CDR3 length: 15 amino acids. The CDR3 sequence is CASNPTTAMNTEAFF. As DNA, the CDR3 is TGTGCCAGCAACCCGACCACGGCAATGAACACTGAAGCTTTCTTT. Using reference TRBV2 and TRBJ1-1 for the parts outside the CDR3, the full variable domain is EPEVTQTPSHQVTQMGQEVILRCVPISNHLYFYWYRQILGQKVEFLVSFYNNEISEKSEIFDDQFSVERPDGSNFTLKIRSTKLEDSAMYFCASNPTTAMNTEAFFGQGTRLTVV.

V and J are TRBV11-3 and TRBJ2-2; D is ambiguous. The CDR3 covers 13 residues. Germline loops: CDR1 SGHNT, CDR2 YENEEA. The germline V and J ends were trimmed by 1 base and 6 bases, with 6 bases remaining between them. The DNA for the CDR3 is TGTGCCAGCAGCTTAGGGGTCGCCGGGGAGCTGTTTTTT. This sequence encodes CASSLGVAGELFF.

This clone was seen once. V is TRBV28 and J is TRBJ2-6, with D maybe TRBD2 (5 bases). CDR1 and CDR2 from the germline V gene are MDHEN and SYDVKM. The V end was cut by 6 bases, the J end by 2 bases, with 11 bases between. The CDR3 runs to 15 residues. CDR3 region: CASSPGVAGANVLTF. The CDR3 DNA reads TGTGCCAGCAGCCCCGGGGTAGCTGGGGCCAACGTCCTGACTTTC.

The chain joins TRBV25-1 to TRBJ2-7; TRBD1 matches at 7 bases. This CDR3 contains 14 residues. The V segment lost 4 bases and the J segment 3 bases; nucleotides outside the gene matches: 6. Germline V lookup: CDR1 MGHDK, CDR2 SYGVNS. The CDR3 DNA reads TGTGCCAGCAGTGCACCGGGACAGTACTACGAGCAGTACTTC. Translation gives CASSAPGQYYEQYF.

This chain uses TRBV7-8 with TRBJ2-1; D possibly corresponds to TRBD2 (6 bases). This CDR3 comprises 14 residues. V gave up 0 bases and J gave up 8 bases, with 11 bases separating them. Germline loops: CDR1 SGHVS, CDR2 FQNEAQ. CDR3 bases: TGTGCCAGCAGCTTAGCGAAGGAGGGTTATGAGCAGTTCTTC. It encodes CASSLAKEGYEQFF.

The chain joins TRBV5-4 to TRBJ2-7; D call uncertain. Germline values: CDR1 SGHNT, CDR2 YYREEE (reference sequence). This CDR3 comprises 15 residues. V lost 4 bases and J lost 3, with 17 bases in between. CDR3 sequence (DNA): TGTGCCAGCAGCACCCAGAGGACCCCTAACTACGAGCAGTACTTC. Protein product: CASSTQRTPNYEQYF.

The rearrangement uses TRBV5-6 and TRBJ2-7; 9 nucleotides align to TRBD1. This CDR3 spans 16 amino acids. From germline, CDR1 is SGHDT and CDR2 YYEEEE. V lost 3 bases to trimming and J lost 2 bases; unmatched junction nucleotides: 9. The CDR3 loop reads CASSSGQGLEAYEQYF. For the CDR3, the DNA is TGTGCCAGCAGCTCGGGACAGGGTTTAGAGGCCTACGAGCAGTACTTC.